The entry below gives a single TCR beta chain sequence along with its context. These data are taken from a study of blood T cell repertoires in COVID-19. Study background: Samples came from the United States, Italy and Spain, spanning acute and convalescent COVID-19. T cells, B-cell-depleted T cells, or PBMCs provided the cDNA or gDNA that served as material.

Trimming stripped 4 bases from V and 3 bases from J, with 9 bases between. The CDR3 spans 13 residues. From germline, CDR1 is LNHDA and CDR2 SQIVND (reference sequence). The repertoire was sequenced with immunoSEQ multiplex PCR; TCRdb's copy has only in-frame clones and lacks some. The sample includes 40,000 to 50,000 clones, roughly 90% of them seen just once. The rearrangement joins TRBV19 to TRBJ1-1; D not resolved. The sample taken for sequencing was peripheral blood. The receptor comes from a man between 45 and 60 years old with active COVID-19. The CDR3 loop reads CASSTWSDTEAFF. In DNA form, the CDR3 reads TGTGCCAGTAGTACATGGTCGGACACTGAAGCTTTCTTT.